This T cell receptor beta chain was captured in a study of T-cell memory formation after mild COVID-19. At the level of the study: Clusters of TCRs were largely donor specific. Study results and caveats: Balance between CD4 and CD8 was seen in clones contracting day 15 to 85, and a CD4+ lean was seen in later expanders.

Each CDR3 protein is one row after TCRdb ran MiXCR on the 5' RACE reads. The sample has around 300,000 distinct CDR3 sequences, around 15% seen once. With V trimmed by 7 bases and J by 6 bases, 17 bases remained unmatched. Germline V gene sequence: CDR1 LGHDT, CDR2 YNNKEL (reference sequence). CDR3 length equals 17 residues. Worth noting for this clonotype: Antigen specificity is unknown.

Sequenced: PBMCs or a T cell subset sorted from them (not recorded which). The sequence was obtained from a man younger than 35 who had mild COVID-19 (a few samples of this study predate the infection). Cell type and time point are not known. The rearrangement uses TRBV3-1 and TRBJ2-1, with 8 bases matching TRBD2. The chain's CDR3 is CASIDARSGGLGNEQFF. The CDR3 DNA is TGTGCCAGCATCGACGCCCGAAGCGGGGGCTTAGGCAATGAGCAGTTCTTC.